This T cell receptor (beta chain) came from a study of blood T cell repertoires in COVID-19. This table comes from immunoSEQ multiplex PCR, and its TCRdb copy is limited to in-frame clones, with some not included. Here the sample spans tens of thousands of clones, 75% to 90% being singletons. This CDR3 spans 13 amino acids. V lost 4 bases and J lost 6, with 13 bases in between. CDR1 and CDR2 from the germline V gene are MNHEY and SVGAGI. The J gene is TRBJ2-7, the V gene TRBV6-5, with a weak D call TRBD2 (5 bases). The receptor's source is a man younger than 45 with COVID-19, enrolled during active disease. The sample comprised peripheral blood. The CDR3 bases are TGTGCCAGCAGTTCGGACTCCTCAGTCGAGCAGTACTTC. Translation: CASSSDSSVEQYF.